This T cell receptor (beta chain) was sequenced during a study of cytomegalovirus exposure and HLA in healthy donors. Overall study results and limits: Being productive about 87% or about 30% of the time was typical of most TCR beta V segments in an earlier analysis.

PCR amplification relied on 60 Vbeta primers (plus 13 Jbeta primers). Sequencing used immunoSEQ multiplex PCR; TCRdb keeps in-frame clones, though not all of them. This repertoire shows approximately 160,000 clones, around four fifths found once; its top ten account for 7% to 8.5%. From germline, CDR1 is KGHSH and CDR2 LQKENI. CDR3 length: 15 residues. After removal of 4 bases from V and 1 base from J, the junction contained 1 base not matched to a gene. Remarks on this clone: As yet, its antigen is unknown.

The receptor was isolated from a male donor in good health and CMV-seropositive. The specimen sequenced was PBMCs. The chain joins TRBV18 to TRBJ2-2; 9 bases match TRBD1. The CDR3 DNA follows: TGTGCCAGCTCACTGGGACAGGGGAACACCGGGGAGCTGTTTTTT. Encoded protein: CASSLGQGNTGELFF.